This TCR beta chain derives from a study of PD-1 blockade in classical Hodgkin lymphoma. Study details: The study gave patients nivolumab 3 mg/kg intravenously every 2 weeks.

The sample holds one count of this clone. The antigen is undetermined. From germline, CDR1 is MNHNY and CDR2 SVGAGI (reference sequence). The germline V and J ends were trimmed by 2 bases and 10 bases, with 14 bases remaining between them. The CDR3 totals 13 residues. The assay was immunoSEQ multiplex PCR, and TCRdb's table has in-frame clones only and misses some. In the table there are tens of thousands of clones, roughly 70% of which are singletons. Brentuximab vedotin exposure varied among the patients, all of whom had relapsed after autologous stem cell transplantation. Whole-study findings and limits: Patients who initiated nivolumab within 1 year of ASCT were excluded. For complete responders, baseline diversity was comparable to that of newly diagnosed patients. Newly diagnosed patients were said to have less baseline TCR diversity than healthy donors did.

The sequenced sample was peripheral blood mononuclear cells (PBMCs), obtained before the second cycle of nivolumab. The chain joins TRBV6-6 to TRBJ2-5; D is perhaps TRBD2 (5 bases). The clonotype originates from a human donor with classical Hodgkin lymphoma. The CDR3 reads CASSYNHGSGQYF. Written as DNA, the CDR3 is TGTGCCAGCAGTTACAATCATGGGAGCGGCCAGTACTTC.